The 26 T cell receptor beta chains below all came from one sample that was sequenced in a study of blood T cell repertoires in COVID-19. The assay was immunoSEQ multiplex PCR, and TCRdb's table has in-frame clones only and misses some. The repertoire holds over 85,000 clones, with approximately 80% as singletons. Material: peripheral blood. The receptors come from a man in his 60s with active or convalescent COVID-19.

V is TRBV19 and J is TRBJ1-1; D is perhaps TRBD1 (6 bases). There are 15 residues in the CDR3. The germline V gene has CDR1 LNHDA and CDR2 SQIVND (reference sequence). V was pared by 0 bases and J by 5 bases, with 13 bases between. The CDR3 DNA follows: TGTGCCAGTAGTATAGAAGCCAGGGGAAGAACTGAAGCTTTCTTT. It yields the protein CASSIEARGRTEAFF.

This chain links TRBV19 with TRBJ1-1; D is possibly TRBD1 (5 bases). The germline CDR1 and CDR2 sequences are LNHDA and SQIVND (reference sequence). The CDR3 contains 13 residues. Trimming stripped 6 bases from V and 1 base from J, with 9 bases between. CDR3 sequence: CASRDISNTEAFF. The CDR3 DNA reads TGTGCCAGTAGGGACATATCGAACACTGAAGCTTTCTTT.

V usage is TRBV5-6 and J usage is TRBJ2-6, with a possible D match to TRBD2 (6 bases). The V gene lost 4 bases and the J gene lost 2 bases, with 13 bases spanning the gap. Germline V gene lookup returns CDR1 SGHDT and CDR2 YYEEEE. This CDR3 is built from 16 residues. The CDR3 protein is CASSPDGGTGANVLTF. DNA of the CDR3: TGTGCCAGCAGCCCTGATGGGGGGACTGGGGCCAACGTCCTGACTTTC. Looking up the rest from reference TRBV5-6 and TRBJ2-6 gives the full variable domain: DAGVTQSPTHLIKTRGQQVTLRCSPKSGHDTVSWYQQALGQGPQFIFQYYEEEERQRGNFPDRFSGHQFPNYSSELNVNALLLGDSALYLCASSPDGGTGANVLTFGAGSRLTVL.

This chain uses TRBV6-5 with TRBJ1-5; the match to TRBD1 covers 8 bases. The ends lost 7 bases at V and 6 bases at J; junction bases unmatched: 8. The CDR3 contains 14 residues. The germline CDR1 and CDR2 sequences are MNHEY and SVGAGI. CDR3 loop: CASKAGGRIQPQHF. The CDR3 DNA sequence: TGTGCCAGCAAGGCAGGGGGCAGGATTCAGCCCCAGCATTTT.

This chain uses TRBV18 with TRBJ2-3; 13 positions match TRBD2. CDR3 length: 18 residues. V lost 3 bases, J lost 0 bases, and 6 bases stayed unmatched. CDR1 and CDR2 (germline): KGHSH, LQKENI. Here the CDR3 reads CASSPEGLAGLSTDTQYF. In DNA, the CDR3 is TGTGCCAGCTCACCCGAGGGACTAGCGGGACTGAGCACAGATACGCAGTATTTT.

The chain employs TRBV3-1 (or the pseudogene TRBV3-2) and TRBJ2-2, with D unresolved. In germline, CDR1 is LGHDT, CDR2 YNNKEL (reference sequence). With 5 bases removed from V and 3 bases from J, the gap between germline ends came to 16 bases. This CDR3 is built from 16 residues. CDR3 region: CASSSYLNRDTGELFF. The CDR3 DNA reads TGTGCCAGCAGCTCCTATCTGAACAGAGACACCGGGGAGCTGTTTTTT.

The rearrangement joins TRBV29-1 to TRBJ2-7, with TRBD2 as a possible D gene (6 bases). The CDR3 loop spans 12 amino acids. V was trimmed by 4 bases and J by 3 bases, leaving 10 bases between them. Germline loops: CDR1 SQVTM, CDR2 ANQGSEA. The CDR3 reads CSVGDWYYEQYF. DNA for the CDR3: TGCAGCGTTGGGGACTGGTACTACGAGCAGTACTTC.

This clone was seen many times. The genes are TRBV7-9 and TRBJ2-7; D unclear. The CDR3 consists of 13 residues. The ends were cut back, 4 bases at V and 2 bases at J, with 9 bases in the middle. CDR1 is SEHNR, CDR2 FQNEAQ, per germline (reference sequence). The CDR3, as DNA: TGTGCCAGCAGCTCCGGTTCCGCCTACGAGCAGTACGTC. This translates into CASSSGSAYEQYV.

This clone came up a few times. This chain uses TRBV5-1 with TRBJ1-3, with TRBD1 as a possible D gene (6 bases). CDR3 size: 16 residues. Looked up from germline, CDR1 is SGHRS and CDR2 is YFSETQ. With 2 bases removed from V and 0 bases from J, the gap between germline ends came to 12 bases. CDR3 sequence: CASSLQGQHSGNTIYF. The CDR3 coding sequence is TGCGCCAGCAGCTTACAAGGACAGCACTCTGGAAACACCATATATTTT. Drawing the rest from reference TRBV5-1 and TRBJ1-3, the complete variable domain is KAGVTQTPRYLIKTRGQQVTLSCSPISGHRSVSWYQQTPGQGLQFLFEYFSETQRNKGNFPGRFSGRQFSNSRSEMNVSTLELGDSALYLCASSLQGQHSGNTIYFGEGSWLTVV.

This chain links TRBV5-1 with TRBJ2-1; 7 positions match TRBD2. With V trimmed by 0 bases and J by 9 bases, 12 bases remained unmatched. This CDR3 has 16 amino acids. Germline V gene sequence: CDR1 SGHRS, CDR2 YFSETQ. CDR3 nucleotides: TGCGCCAGCAGCTTGGCCGGAGCGGGGAGCCAGGTTGAGCAGTTCTTC. Its protein product is CASSLAGAGSQVEQFF.

This chain links TRBV5-1 with TRBJ2-1, with 10 bases identical to TRBD1. There are 15 residues in the CDR3. Unmatched junction bases numbered 7, after V lost 4 bases and J lost 6 bases. Germline CDR1 and CDR2: SGHRS and YFSETQ. CDR3 amino acids: CASSTTGTGVNEQFF. In DNA, the CDR3 is TGCGCCAGCAGCACGACCGGGACAGGGGTCAATGAGCAGTTCTTC.

V is TRBV4-1 and J is TRBJ2-2; perhaps TRBD2 as D (5 bases). Germline CDR1 and CDR2: MGHRA and YSYEKL. CDR3 size: 18 residues. V was shortened by 8 bases and J by 0 bases, with 22 bases between the two germline ends. CDR3 DNA sequence: TGCGCCAGCCGGAGGTCTGCGGGTAAACCCGCGAACACCGGGGAGCTGTTTTTT. It codes for CASRRSAGKPANTGELFF.

This clone has just one count. The gene calls are TRBV5-4 and TRBJ1-1; D is unresolved. Trimming removed 10 bases at V and 0 bases at J, with 13 bases between. Germline CDR1 and CDR2: SGHNT and YYREEE (reference sequence). This CDR3 is built from 13 residues. The CDR3 nucleotides read TGTGCCTGGGCCGGGAGACTGAACACTGAAGCTTTCTTT. It specifies CAWAGRLNTEAFF.

The chain recombines TRBV5-1 with TRBJ2-3, with TRBD2 as a possible D gene (6 bases). There are 17 residues in the CDR3. CDR1 and CDR2 (germline): SGHRS, YFSETQ. V gave up 2 bases and J gave up 0 bases, with 16 bases separating them. Here the CDR3 DNA reads TGCGCCAGCAGCTTAGGGCGGGGCCGATCCAGCACAGATACGCAGTATTTT. Residues: CASSLGRGRSSTDTQYF.

This chain links TRBV19 with TRBJ2-6; a possible D gene is TRBD1 (6 bases). Trimming removed 5 bases from V and 0 bases from J, with 11 bases in between. The germline CDR1 and CDR2 sequences are LNHDA and SQIVND (reference sequence). This CDR3 comprises 16 residues. CDR3 sequence reads: CASSGRQVSGANVLTF. CDR3 nucleotides: TGTGCCAGTAGTGGGAGACAGGTCTCTGGGGCCAACGTCCTGACTTTC.

The V gene is TRBV2, the J gene TRBJ2-1; tentative D call: TRBD1 (6 bases). This CDR3 contains 12 residues. V shed 7 bases and J shed 5 bases, with 9 bases lying between them. Germline CDR1 SNHLY, CDR2 FYNNEI. CDR3 residues: CASTEGDNEQFF. DNA for the CDR3: TGTGCCAGCACCGAGGGGGACAATGAGCAGTTCTTC. Together with reference TRBV2 and TRBJ2-1, the CDR3 gives the full variable domain: EPEVTQTPSHQVTQMGQEVILRCVPISNHLYFYWYRQILGQKVEFLVSFYNNEISEKSEIFDDQFSVERPDGSNFTLKIRSTKLEDSAMYFCASTEGDNEQFFGPGTRLTVL.

This clone was seen a handful of times. This chain links TRBV3-1 (or the pseudogene TRBV3-2) with TRBJ1-5; D ambiguous. This CDR3 region has 15 residues. CDR1 and CDR2 (germline): LGHDT, YNNKEL (reference sequence). Deletions cut 1 base from V and 0 bases from J, with 7 bases between. The DNA of the CDR3 is TGTGCCAGCAGCCAAGGTGCCTATAGCAATCAGCCCCAGCATTTT. Protein product: CASSQGAYSNQPQHF.

V usage is TRBV6-5 and J usage is TRBJ2-1, with 8 bases aligning to TRBD2. This CDR3 comprises 15 residues. Unmatched junction bases numbered 6, after V lost 2 bases and J lost 6 bases. CDR1 is MNHEY and CDR2 is SVGAGI in the germline V gene. Here the CDR3 reads CASSYGTRLVNEQFF. The CDR3 bases are TGTGCCAGCAGTTACGGGACTAGGTTAGTCAATGAGCAGTTCTTC.

This clone has a handful of counts. The rearrangement joins TRBV7-2 to TRBJ2-5; D may be TRBD2 (6 bases). The CDR3 extends over 16 amino acids. Germline CDR1 reads SGHTA; CDR2 reads FQGNSA. Trimming shortened V by 5 bases and J by 0 bases, and 16 bases separated the two germline ends. The CDR3 region is CASSQSEGPYQETQYF. CDR3 sequence (DNA): TGTGCCAGCAGCCAATCGGAGGGCCCCTACCAAGAGACCCAGTACTTC.

A few counts support this clone. The chain links TRBV4-1 to TRBJ1-2; possible D gene TRBD1, 5 bases. CDR1 is MGHRA and CDR2 is YSYEKL in the germline V gene. With 0 bases removed from V and 6 bases from J, the gap between germline ends came to 14 bases. This CDR3 contains 15 residues. CDR3 sequence reads: CASSQDSGTPHGYTF. CDR3 DNA: TGCGCCAGCAGCCAAGATAGTGGGACTCCCCATGGCTACACCTTC.

A single count supports this clone. This sequence joins TRBV19 and TRBJ2-6, with 14 bases fitting TRBD2. With 7 bases clipped from V and 2 bases from J, the junction kept 10 bases outside the gene matches. CDR3 length equals 19 residues. Germline V gene lookup returns CDR1 LNHDA and CDR2 SQIVND (reference sequence). Here the CDR3 DNA reads TGTGCCAGTATGGCAGGTCCGGGACTAGCGGGAGCTGGGGCCAACGTCCTGACTTTC. The encoded protein is CASMAGPGLAGAGANVLTF.

The rearrangement joins TRBV27 to TRBJ2-1, with unresolved D. The CDR3 runs 12 residues. Trimming left V 3 bases short and J 9 bases short, with 9 bases between. Germline V gene data show CDR1 as MNHEY and CDR2 as SMNVEV (reference sequence). The CDR3 sequence: CASSFSSTEQFF. Here the CDR3 DNA reads TGTGCCAGCAGTTTTTCGAGCACTGAGCAGTTCTTC.

The CDR3 loop is CASTAGPPTEQYV. For the CDR3, the DNA is TGTGCCAGTACGGCGGGGCCCCCGACCGAGCAGTACGTC. This chain joins TRBV19 and TRBJ2-7, with D perhaps TRBD2 (6 bases). V was trimmed by 7 bases and J by 6 bases, leaving 16 bases between them. The germline V gene encodes CDR1 LNHDA and CDR2 SQIVND (reference sequence). This CDR3 comprises 13 residues.

This clone was found many times. V and J are TRBV5-1 and TRBJ2-1, with 9 positions matching TRBD2. The CDR3 has 16 residues. V was clipped by 0 bases and J by 7 bases; unmatched bases: 8. Per the germline V gene, CDR1 is SGHRS and CDR2 is YFSETQ. The CDR3 spells CASSLAASGKGNEQFF. DNA for the CDR3: TGCGCCAGCAGCTTGGCGGCTAGCGGGAAAGGGAATGAGCAGTTCTTC.

This chain connects TRBV5-1 to TRBJ1-1, with D maybe TRBD1 (6 bases). Trimming took off 4 bases at V and 0 bases at J, with 13 bases between the two ends. The CDR3 spans 15 residues. The germline gives CDR1 SGHRS, CDR2 YFSETQ. The CDR3 region has the DNA TGCGCCAGCAGCCTAGGACAGAACATGAACACTGAAGCTTTCTTT. Amino acid sequence: CASSLGQNMNTEAFF.

The V call is TRBV7-8, the J call TRBJ2-7; 11 positions agree with TRBD1. With 5 bases clipped from V and 7 bases from J, the junction kept 4 bases outside the gene matches. CDR1 SGHVS and CDR2 FQNEAQ come from the germline V gene. The length of the CDR3 is 13 residues. The CDR3 sequence is CASSRTGGEEQYF. In nucleotides, the CDR3 is TGTGCCAGCAGCCGGACAGGGGGCGAAGAGCAGTACTTC.